The clone carrying this T cell receptor beta chain was seen a handful of times. Antigen unknown. Using a J-beta primer mix together with a sample-barcoded 5' primer, a second PCR was run for roughly 7 to 11 cycles. From the 5' RACE reads, TCRdb called clonotypes with MiXCR, one entry per CDR3 protein. Among some 1.5 million distinct CDR3 sequences listed, roughly 28% were seen once. This specimen comes from a study of blood T cells in healthy people across ages. The CDR3 extends over 15 amino acids. The germline V and J ends were trimmed by 8 bases and 10 bases, with 21 bases remaining between them. Germline V gene data show CDR1 as MNHEY and CDR2 as SMNVEV (reference sequence). Broader study findings: Donors of long life had a larger count of naive CD4+ cells and greater diversity than aged donors. CMV status of donors was unknown, possibly confounding expanded clonotype changes.

Sequenced sample: blood. This sequence was found in a woman aged 25 to 45 in good health. The rearrangement joins TRBV27 to TRBJ1-6; D is unresolved. CDR3 sequence reads: CASLPRGGRHSPLHF. In DNA, the CDR3 is TGTGCCAGCTTACCCCGTGGAGGGAGACACTCACCCCTCCACTTT.